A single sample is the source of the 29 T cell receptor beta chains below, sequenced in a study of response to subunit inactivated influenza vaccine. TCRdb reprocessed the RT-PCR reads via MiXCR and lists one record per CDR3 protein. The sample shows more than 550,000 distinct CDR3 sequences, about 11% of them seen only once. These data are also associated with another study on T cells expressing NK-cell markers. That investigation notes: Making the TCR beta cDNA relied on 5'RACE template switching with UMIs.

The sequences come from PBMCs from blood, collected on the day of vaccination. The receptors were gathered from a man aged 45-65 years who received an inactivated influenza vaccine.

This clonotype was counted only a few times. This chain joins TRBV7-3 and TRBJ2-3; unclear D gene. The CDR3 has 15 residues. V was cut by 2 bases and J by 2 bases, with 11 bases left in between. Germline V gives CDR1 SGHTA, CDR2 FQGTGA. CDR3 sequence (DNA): TGTGCCAGCAGCTTAGGCAGTAACCCCACAGATACGCAGTATTTT. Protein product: CASSLGSNPTDTQYF.

CDR3: CAIGTPTTYEQYF. The CDR3 DNA reads TGTGCCATCGGGACACCCACTACCTACGAGCAGTACTTC. The genes are TRBV10-3 and TRBJ2-7, with D perhaps TRBD1 (6 bases). The germline gives CDR1 ENHRY, CDR2 SYGVKD. V dropped 8 bases and J dropped 2 bases, with 13 bases sitting between them. The CDR3 is made up of 13 amino acids.

CDR3 in amino acids: CAWSPGRGTYEQYF. The CDR3 coding sequence is TGTGCCTGGAGCCCGGGACGGGGGACCTACGAGCAGTACTTC. The chain couples TRBV30 to TRBJ2-7; D is possibly TRBD2 (6 bases). Trimming left V 3 bases short and J 2 bases short, with 14 bases between. The CDR3 contains 14 residues. CDR1 and CDR2 from the germline V gene are GTSNPN and SVGIG (reference sequence).

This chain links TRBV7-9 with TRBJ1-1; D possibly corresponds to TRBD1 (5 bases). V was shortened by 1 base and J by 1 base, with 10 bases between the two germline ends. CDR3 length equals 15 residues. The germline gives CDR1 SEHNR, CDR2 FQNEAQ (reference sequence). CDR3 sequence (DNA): TGTGCCAGCAGCTTAGATAGGGGCCGGAACACTGAAGCTTTCTTT. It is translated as CASSLDRGRNTEAFF.

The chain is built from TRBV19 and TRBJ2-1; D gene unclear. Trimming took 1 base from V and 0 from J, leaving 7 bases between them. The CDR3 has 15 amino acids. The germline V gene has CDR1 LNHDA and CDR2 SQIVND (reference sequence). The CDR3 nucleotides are TGTGCCAGTAGTATAGGTCCGAGCTCCTACAATGAGCAGTTCTTC. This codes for CASSIGPSSYNEQFF.

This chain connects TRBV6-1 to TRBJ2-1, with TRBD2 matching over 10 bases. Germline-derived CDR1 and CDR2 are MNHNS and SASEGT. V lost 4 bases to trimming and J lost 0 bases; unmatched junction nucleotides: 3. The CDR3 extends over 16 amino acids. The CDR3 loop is CASSVSGRRSYNEQFF. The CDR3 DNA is TGTGCCAGCAGTGTTAGCGGGAGGCGCTCCTACAATGAGCAGTTCTTC.

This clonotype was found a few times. The CDR3 bases are TGCGCCAGCAGCTTGGTGGGGACAGGGGAAAAAGAGCAGTTCTTC. Encoded protein: CASSLVGTGEKEQFF. The chain carries TRBV5-1 and TRBJ2-1; 10 bases match TRBD1. The CDR3 sequence is 15 residues long. V lost 0 bases, J lost 10 bases, and 7 bases stayed unmatched. Per germline, CDR1 SGHRS and CDR2 YFSETQ. The whole variable domain, remainder taken from reference TRBV5-1 and TRBJ2-1, is KAGVTQTPRYLIKTRGQQVTLSCSPISGHRSVSWYQQTPGQGLQFLFEYFSETQRNKGNFPGRFSGRQFSNSRSEMNVSTLELGDSALYLCASSLVGTGEKEQFFGPGTRLTVL.

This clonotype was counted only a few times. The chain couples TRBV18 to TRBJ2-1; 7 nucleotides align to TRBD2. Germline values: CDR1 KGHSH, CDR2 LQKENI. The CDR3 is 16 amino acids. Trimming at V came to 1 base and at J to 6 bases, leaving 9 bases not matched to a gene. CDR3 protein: CASSPQSGMVRNEQFF. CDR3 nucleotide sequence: TGTGCCAGCTCACCACAAAGCGGGATGGTGCGCAATGAGCAGTTCTTC. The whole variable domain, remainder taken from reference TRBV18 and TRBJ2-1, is NAGVMQNPRHLVRRRGQEARLRCSPMKGHSHVYWYRQLPEEGLKFMVYLQKENIIDESGMPKERFSAEFPKEGPSILRIQQVVRGDSAAYFCASSPQSGMVRNEQFFGPGTRLTVL.

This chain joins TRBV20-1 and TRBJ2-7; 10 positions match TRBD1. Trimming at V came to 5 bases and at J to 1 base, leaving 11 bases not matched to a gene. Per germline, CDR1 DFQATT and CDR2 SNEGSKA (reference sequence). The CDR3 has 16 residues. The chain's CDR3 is CSAPYGQGGRSYEQYF. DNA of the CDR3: TGCAGTGCTCCGTACGGACAGGGGGGGAGATCCTACGAGCAGTACTTC.

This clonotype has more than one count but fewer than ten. The CDR3 spells CASSFTGGGYEQYF. The CDR3 coding sequence is TGCGCCAGCAGCTTTACTGGGGGGGGCTACGAGCAGTACTTC. The chain joins TRBV5-1 to TRBJ2-7; TRBD2 matches 7 bases. J gave up 3 bases and V 2 bases, and 5 bases lay outside the gene matches. This CDR3 contains 14 residues. CDR1 SGHRS and CDR2 YFSETQ come from the germline V gene.

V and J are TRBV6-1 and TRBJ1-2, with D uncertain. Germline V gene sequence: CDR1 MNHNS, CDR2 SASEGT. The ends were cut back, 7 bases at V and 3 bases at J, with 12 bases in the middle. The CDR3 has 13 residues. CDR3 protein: CASKVDGYYGYTF. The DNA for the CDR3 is TGTGCCAGCAAGGTGGACGGCTACTATGGCTACACCTTC.

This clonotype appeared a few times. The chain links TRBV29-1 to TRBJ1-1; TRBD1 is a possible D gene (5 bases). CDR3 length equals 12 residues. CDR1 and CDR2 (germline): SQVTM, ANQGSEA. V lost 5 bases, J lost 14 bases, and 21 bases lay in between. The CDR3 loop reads CSVQTDSGRSFF. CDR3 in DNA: TGCAGCGTTCAAACCGACAGTGGTCGTTCCTTCTTT.

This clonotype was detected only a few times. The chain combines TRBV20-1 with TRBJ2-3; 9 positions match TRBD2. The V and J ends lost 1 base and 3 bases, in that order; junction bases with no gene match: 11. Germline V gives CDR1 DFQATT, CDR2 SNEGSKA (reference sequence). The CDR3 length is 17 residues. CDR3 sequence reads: CSARGVAGVFGTDTQYF. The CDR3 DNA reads TGCAGTGCTAGAGGGGTAGCGGGAGTGTTCGGGACAGATACGCAGTATTTT.

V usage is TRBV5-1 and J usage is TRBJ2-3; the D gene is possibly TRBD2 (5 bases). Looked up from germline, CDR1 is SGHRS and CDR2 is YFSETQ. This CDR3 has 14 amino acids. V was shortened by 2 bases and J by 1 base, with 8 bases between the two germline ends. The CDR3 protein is CASSFEAGTDTQYF. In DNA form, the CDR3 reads TGCGCCAGCAGCTTCGAAGCGGGCACAGATACGCAGTATTTT. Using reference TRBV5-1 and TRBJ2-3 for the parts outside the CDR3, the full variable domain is KAGVTQTPRYLIKTRGQQVTLSCSPISGHRSVSWYQQTPGQGLQFLFEYFSETQRNKGNFPGRFSGRQFSNSRSEMNVSTLELGDSALYLCASSFEAGTDTQYFGPGTRLTVL.

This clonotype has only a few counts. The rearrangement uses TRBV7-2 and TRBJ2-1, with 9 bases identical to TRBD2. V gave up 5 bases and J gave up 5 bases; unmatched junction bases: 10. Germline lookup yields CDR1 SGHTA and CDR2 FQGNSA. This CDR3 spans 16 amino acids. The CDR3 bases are TGTGCCAGCAGCACGGGCGGCCTAGCGGGGCACAATGAGCAGTTCTTC. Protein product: CASSTGGLAGHNEQFF.

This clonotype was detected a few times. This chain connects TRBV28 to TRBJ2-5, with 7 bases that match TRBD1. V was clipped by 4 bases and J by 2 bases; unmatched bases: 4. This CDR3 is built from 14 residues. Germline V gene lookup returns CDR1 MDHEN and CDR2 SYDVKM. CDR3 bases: TGTGCCAGCAGTTGGCAGGGGGAACAAGAGACCCAGTACTTC. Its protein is CASSWQGEQETQYF.

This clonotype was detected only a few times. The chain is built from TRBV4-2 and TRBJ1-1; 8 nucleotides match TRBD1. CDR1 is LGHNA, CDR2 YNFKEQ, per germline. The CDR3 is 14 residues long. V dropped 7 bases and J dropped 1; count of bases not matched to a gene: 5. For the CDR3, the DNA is TGTGCCAGCACCCCAGGACAGGGGAACACTGAAGCTTTCTTT. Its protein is CASTPGQGNTEAFF.

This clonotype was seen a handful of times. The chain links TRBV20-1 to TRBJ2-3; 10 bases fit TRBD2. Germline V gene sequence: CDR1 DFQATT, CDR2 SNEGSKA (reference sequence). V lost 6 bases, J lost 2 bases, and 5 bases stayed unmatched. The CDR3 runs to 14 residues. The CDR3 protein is CSAIGLAATDTQYF. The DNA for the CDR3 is TGCAGTGCCATCGGACTAGCGGCCACAGATACGCAGTATTTT.

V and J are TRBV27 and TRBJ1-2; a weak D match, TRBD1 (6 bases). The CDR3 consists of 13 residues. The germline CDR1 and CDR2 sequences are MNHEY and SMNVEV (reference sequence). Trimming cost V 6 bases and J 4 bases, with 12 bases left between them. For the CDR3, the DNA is TGTGCCAGCAGAGGACAGAACTTCTATGGCTACACCTTC. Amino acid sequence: CASRGQNFYGYTF.

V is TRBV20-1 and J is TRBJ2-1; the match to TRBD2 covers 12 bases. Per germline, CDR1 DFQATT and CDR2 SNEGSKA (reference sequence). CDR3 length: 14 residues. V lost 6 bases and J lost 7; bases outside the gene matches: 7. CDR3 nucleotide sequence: TGCAGTGCCGCAACTAGCGGGAGGATGAATGAGCAGTTCTTC. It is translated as CSAATSGRMNEQFF.

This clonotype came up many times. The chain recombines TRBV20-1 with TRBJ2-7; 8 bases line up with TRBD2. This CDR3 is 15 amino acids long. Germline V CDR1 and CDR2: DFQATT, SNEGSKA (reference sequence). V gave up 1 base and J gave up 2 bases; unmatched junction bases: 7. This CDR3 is CSARGGGLSPYEQYF. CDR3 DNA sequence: TGCAGTGCTAGAGGCGGGGGGCTTTCCCCCTACGAGCAGTACTTC.

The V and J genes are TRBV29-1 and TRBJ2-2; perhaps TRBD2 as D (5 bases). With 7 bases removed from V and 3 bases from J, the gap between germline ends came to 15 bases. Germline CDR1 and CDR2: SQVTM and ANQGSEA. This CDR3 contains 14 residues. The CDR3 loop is CSARTRTDTGELFF. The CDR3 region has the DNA TGCAGCGCCCGAACTAGAACGGACACCGGGGAGCTGTTTTTT.

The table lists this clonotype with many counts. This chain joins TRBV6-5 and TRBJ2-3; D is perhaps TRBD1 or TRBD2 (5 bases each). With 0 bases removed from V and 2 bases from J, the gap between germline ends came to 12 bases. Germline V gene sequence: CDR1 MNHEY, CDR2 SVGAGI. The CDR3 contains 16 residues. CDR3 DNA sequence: TGTGCCAGCAGTTACTCGGGGACCCCCGCCACAGATACGCAGTATTTT. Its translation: CASSYSGTPATDTQYF.

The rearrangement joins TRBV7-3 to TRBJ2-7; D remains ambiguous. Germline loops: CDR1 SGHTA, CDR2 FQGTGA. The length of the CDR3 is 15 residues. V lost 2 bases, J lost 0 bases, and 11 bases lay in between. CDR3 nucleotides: TGTGCCAGCAGCTTAGGACGGAGCTTCTCCTACGAGCAGTACTTC. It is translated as CASSLGRSFSYEQYF.

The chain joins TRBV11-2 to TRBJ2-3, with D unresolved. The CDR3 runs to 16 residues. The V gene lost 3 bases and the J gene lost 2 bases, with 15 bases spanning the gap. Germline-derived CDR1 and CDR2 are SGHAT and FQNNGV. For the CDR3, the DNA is TGTGCCAGCAGCTTCGACCGACGGCTAAACACAGATACGCAGTATTTT. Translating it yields CASSFDRRLNTDTQYF.

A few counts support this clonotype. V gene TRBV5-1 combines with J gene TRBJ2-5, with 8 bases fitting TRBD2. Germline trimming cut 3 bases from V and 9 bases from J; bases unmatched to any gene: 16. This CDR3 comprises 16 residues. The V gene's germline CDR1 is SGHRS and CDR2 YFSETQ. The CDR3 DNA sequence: TGCGCCAGCAGCTCTTTCATCGGACTAGCCGGGGAGGCCCAGTACTTC. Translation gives CASSSFIGLAGEAQYF.

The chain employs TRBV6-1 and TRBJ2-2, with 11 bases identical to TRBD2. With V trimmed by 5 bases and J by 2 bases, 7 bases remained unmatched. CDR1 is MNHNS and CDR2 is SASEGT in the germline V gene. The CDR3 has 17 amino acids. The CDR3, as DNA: TGTGCCAGCAGTCGGGCTAGCGGGAGGATTAACACCGGGGAGCTGTTTTTT. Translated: CASSRASGRINTGELFF.

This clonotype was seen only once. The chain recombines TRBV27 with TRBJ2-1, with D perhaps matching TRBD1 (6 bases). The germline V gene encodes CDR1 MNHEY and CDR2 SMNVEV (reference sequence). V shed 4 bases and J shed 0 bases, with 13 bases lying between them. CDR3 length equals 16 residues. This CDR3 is CASSSDLGGSYNEQFF. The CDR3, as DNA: TGTGCCAGCAGTTCAGACCTAGGGGGCTCCTACAATGAGCAGTTCTTC.

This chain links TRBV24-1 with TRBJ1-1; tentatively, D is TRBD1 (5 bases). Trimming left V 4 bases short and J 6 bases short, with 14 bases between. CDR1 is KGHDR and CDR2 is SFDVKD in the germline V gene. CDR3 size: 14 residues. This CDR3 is CATSDPREEAEAFF. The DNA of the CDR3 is TGTGCCACCAGTGACCCCAGGGAGGAGGCTGAAGCTTTCTTT.